The 8 T cell receptor beta chains reported below all come from one sample, sequenced in a study of blood T cell repertoires in COVID-19. The repertoire was sequenced with immunoSEQ multiplex PCR; TCRdb's copy has only in-frame clones and lacks some. The sample consists of tens of thousands of clones, approximately 94% of them appearing once. The sample was peripheral blood. All receptors derive from a human donor in a cohort sampled during active COVID-19.

V and J are TRBV18 and TRBJ2-7, with 9 bases identical to TRBD2. With 6 bases clipped from V and 6 bases from J, the junction kept 9 bases outside the gene matches. This CDR3 comprises 14 residues. The germline V gene encodes CDR1 KGHSH and CDR2 LQKENI. CDR3 in amino acids: CASSSGTSNTEQYF. The CDR3 nucleotides are TGTGCCAGCTCCTCCGGGACTAGCAATACCGAGCAGTACTTC.

The genes are TRBV5-1 and TRBJ1-1; 9 nucleotides align to TRBD1. The V gene end was trimmed by 4 bases and the J gene end by 5 bases; junction bases not matched to a gene: 9. The CDR3 length is 15 residues. CDR1 and CDR2 from the germline V gene are SGHRS and YFSETQ. The CDR3 DNA reads TGCGCCAGCAGCCCTAGGACAGGGGAGTGGACTGAAGCTTTCTTT. It translates to CASSPRTGEWTEAFF.

The chain links TRBV4-1 to TRBJ2-1, with D perhaps matching TRBD1 (5 bases). The germline V gene has CDR1 MGHRA and CDR2 YSYEKL. V gave up 1 base and J gave up 0 bases, with 13 bases separating them. The CDR3 spans 17 residues. The CDR3, as DNA: TGCGCCAGCAGCCAAGCCACGACAGAGAGCTCCTACAATGAGCAGTTCTTC. Translated, it gives CASSQATTESSYNEQFF.

The count of this clone is one. The chain employs TRBV18 and TRBJ2-5; 11 nucleotides align to TRBD1. There are 18 residues in the CDR3. Germline CDR1 and CDR2: KGHSH and LQKENI. Trimming at V came to 0 bases and at J to 5 bases, leaving 11 bases not matched to a gene. This CDR3 reads CASSPPRGTGGKVETQYF. The DNA for the CDR3 is TGTGCCAGCTCACCACCGCGGGGGACAGGGGGGAAAGTGGAGACCCAGTACTTC.

This chain uses TRBV4-3 with TRBJ1-2; the D gene is possibly TRBD1 (5 bases). V was shortened by 0 bases and J by 7 bases, with 12 bases between the two germline ends. From germline, CDR1 is LGHNA and CDR2 YSLEER. This CDR3 is built from 14 residues. CDR3 amino acids: CASSQDYSGGGYTF. The CDR3 bases are TGCGCCAGCAGCCAAGATTATTCCGGGGGTGGCTACACCTTC.

The chain uses TRBV28 and TRBJ1-4; D possibly corresponds to TRBD1 (5 bases). The CDR3 extends over 17 amino acids. Germline CDR1 is MDHEN and CDR2 is SYDVKM. The ends were cut back, 2 bases at V and 0 bases at J, with 13 bases in the middle. CDR3 residues: CASSLRAGRATNEKLFF. As DNA, the CDR3 is TGTGCCAGCAGTTTAAGGGCAGGGAGGGCAACTAATGAAAAACTGTTTTTT.

The V and J genes are TRBV27 and TRBJ2-1, with a possible D match to TRBD2 (7 bases). CDR1 is MNHEY and CDR2 is SMNVEV in the germline V gene (reference sequence). Trimming removed 2 bases from V and 14 bases from J, with 16 bases in between. This CDR3 comprises 13 residues. In DNA, the CDR3 is TGTGCCAGCAGTTTAGGGGGCGGGGGAGAGAAGTTCTTC. Protein sequence: CASSLGGGGEKFF.

The V gene is TRBV7-9, the J gene TRBJ2-5; possibly TRBD1 for D (5 bases). Deletions cut 0 bases from V and 4 bases from J, with 9 bases between. This CDR3 contains 14 residues. Germline V CDR1 and CDR2: SEHNR, FQNEAQ (reference sequence). The CDR3 bases are TGTGCCAGCAGCTTAGCGACAGCAGTAGAGACCCAGTACTTC. This sequence encodes CASSLATAVETQYF.